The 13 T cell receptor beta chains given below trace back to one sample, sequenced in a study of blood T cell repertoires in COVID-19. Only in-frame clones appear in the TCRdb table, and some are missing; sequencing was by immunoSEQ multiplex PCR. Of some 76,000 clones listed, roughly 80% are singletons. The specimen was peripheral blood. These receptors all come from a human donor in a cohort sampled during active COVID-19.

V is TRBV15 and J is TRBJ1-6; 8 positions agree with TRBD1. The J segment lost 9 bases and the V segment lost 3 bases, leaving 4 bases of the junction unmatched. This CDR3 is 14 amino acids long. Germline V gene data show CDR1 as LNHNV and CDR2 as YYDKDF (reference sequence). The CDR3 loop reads CATSRQGAGSPLHF. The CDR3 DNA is TGTGCCACCAGCAGGCAGGGGGCAGGTTCACCCCTCCACTTT. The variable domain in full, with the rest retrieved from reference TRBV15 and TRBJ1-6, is DAMVIQNPRYQVTQFGKPVTLSCSQTLNHNVMYWYQQKSSQAPKLLFHYYDKDFNNEADTPDNFQSRRPNTSFCFLDIRSPGLGDTAMYLCATSRQGAGSPLHFGNGTRLTVT.

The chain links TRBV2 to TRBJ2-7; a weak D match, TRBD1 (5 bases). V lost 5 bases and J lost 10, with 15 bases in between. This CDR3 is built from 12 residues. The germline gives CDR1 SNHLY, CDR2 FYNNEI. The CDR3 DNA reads TGTGCCAGCAGTCCTGACAGTTTGGAACAGTACTTC. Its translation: CASSPDSLEQYF. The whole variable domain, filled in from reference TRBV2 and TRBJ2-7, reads EPEVTQTPSHQVTQMGQEVILRCVPISNHLYFYWYRQILGQKVEFLVSFYNNEISEKSEIFDDQFSVERPDGSNFTLKIRSTKLEDSAMYFCASSPDSLEQYFGPGTRLTVT.

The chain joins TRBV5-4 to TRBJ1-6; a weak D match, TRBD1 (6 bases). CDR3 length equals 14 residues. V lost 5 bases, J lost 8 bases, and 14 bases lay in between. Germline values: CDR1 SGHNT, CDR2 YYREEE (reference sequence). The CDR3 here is CASSRRDTDSPLHF. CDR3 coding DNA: TGTGCCAGCAGTCGCCGGGACACCGATTCACCCCTCCACTTT.

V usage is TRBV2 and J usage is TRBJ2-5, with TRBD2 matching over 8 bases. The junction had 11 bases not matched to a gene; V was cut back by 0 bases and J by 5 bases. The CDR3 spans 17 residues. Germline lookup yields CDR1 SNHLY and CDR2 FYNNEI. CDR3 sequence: CASSEARIGGAGETQYF. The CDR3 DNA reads TGTGCCAGCAGTGAAGCGCGAATCGGGGGGGCCGGGGAGACCCAGTACTTC. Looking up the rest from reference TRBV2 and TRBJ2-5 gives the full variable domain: EPEVTQTPSHQVTQMGQEVILRCVPISNHLYFYWYRQILGQKVEFLVSFYNNEISEKSEIFDDQFSVERPDGSNFTLKIRSTKLEDSAMYFCASSEARIGGAGETQYFGPGTRLLVL.

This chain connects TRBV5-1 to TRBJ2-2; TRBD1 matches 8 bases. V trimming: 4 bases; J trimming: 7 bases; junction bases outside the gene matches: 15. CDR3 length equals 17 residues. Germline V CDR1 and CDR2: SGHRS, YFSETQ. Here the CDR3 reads CASSPRTGTGGHGELFF. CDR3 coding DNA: TGCGCCAGCAGCCCGAGGACCGGGACAGGAGGTCACGGGGAGCTGTTTTTT.

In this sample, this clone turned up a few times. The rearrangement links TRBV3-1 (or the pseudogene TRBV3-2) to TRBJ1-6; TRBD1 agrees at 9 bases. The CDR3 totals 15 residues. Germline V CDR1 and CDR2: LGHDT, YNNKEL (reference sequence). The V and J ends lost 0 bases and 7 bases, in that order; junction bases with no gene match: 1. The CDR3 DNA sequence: TGTGCCAGCAGCCAAGAAGGGACAGGGAATTCACCCCTCCACTTT. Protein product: CASSQEGTGNSPLHF.

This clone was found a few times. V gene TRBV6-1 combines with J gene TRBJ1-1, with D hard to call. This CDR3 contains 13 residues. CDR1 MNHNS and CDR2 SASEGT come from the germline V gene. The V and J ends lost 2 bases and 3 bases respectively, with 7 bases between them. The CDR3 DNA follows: TGTGCCAGCAGTGAAACGGGGTACACTGAAGCTTTCTTT. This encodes CASSETGYTEAFF.

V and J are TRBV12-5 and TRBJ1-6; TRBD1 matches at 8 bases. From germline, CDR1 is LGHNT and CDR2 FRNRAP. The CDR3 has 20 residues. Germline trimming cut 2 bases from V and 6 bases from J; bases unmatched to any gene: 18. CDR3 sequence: CASGLPGQEPSDSVNSPLHF. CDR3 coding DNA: TGTGCTAGTGGTTTGCCGGGACAGGAGCCTTCCGACTCCGTTAATTCACCCCTCCACTTT. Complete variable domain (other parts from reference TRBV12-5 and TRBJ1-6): DARVTQTPRHKVTEMGQEVTMRCQPILGHNTVFWYRQTMMQGLELLAYFRNRAPLDDSGMPKDRFSAEMPDATLATLKIQPSEPRDSAVYFCASGLPGQEPSDSVNSPLHFGNGTRLTVT.

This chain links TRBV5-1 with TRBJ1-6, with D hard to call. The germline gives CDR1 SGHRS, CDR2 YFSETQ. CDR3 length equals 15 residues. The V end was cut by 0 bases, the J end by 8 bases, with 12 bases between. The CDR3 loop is CASSLAQMDYSPLHF. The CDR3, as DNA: TGCGCCAGCAGCTTGGCTCAGATGGACTATTCACCCCTCCACTTT.

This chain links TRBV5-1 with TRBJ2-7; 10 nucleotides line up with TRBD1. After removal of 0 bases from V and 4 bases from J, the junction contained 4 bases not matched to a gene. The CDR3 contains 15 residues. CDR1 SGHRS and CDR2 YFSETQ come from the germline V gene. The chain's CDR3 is CASSLGTGGPYEQYF. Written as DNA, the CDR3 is TGCGCCAGCAGCTTGGGGACAGGGGGACCTTACGAGCAGTACTTC.

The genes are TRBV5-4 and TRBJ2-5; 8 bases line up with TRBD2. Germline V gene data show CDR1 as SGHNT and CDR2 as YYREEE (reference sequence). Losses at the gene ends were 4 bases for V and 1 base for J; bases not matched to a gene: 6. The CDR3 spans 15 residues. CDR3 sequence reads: CASSPQRGLQETQYF. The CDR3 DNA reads TGTGCCAGCAGCCCACAGCGGGGGCTCCAAGAGACCCAGTACTTC.

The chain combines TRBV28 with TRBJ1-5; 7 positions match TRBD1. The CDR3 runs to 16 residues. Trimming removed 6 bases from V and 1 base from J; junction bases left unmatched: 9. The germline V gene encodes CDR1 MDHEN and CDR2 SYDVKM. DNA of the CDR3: TGTGCCAGCAGGATCACAGGGGACCACAGCAATCAGCCCCAGCATTTT. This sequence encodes CASRITGDHSNQPQHF.

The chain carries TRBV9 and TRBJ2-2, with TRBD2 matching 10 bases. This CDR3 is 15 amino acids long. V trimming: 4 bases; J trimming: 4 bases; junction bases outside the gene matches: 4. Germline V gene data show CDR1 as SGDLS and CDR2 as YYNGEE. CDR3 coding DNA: TGTGCCAGCAGCACCAGGACTAGCGGCACCGGGGAGCTGTTTTTT. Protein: CASSTRTSGTGELFF.